This TCR beta chain was sequenced for a study of regulatory T cells in long-lasting Graves disease. The TCR beta library used iRepertoire HTBI primers with Arm-PCR amplification of CDR3. In TCRdb, the multiplex PCR reads were re-called with MiXCR into one record per CDR3 protein. The sample has 550,000 to 600,000 distinct CDR3 sequences, about 16% seen once. This clonotype was recorded a few times. Its antigen remains unidentified. Documented time point: newly diagnosed GD, antithyroid drugs for less than 3 months. PBMCs provided the RNA from which the TCR library was made. Broader study findings: Persistent patients had a count of shared public clonotypes (about 2,500) that exceeded that of new patients (about 970). Those with persistent Graves' had less TCR diversity than newly diagnosed patients.

V lost 4 bases to trimming and J lost 6 bases; unmatched junction nucleotides: 10. This CDR3 spans 15 amino acids. From germline, CDR1 is SNHLY and CDR2 FYNNEI. A further study also used this sample, focusing on T cells in Graves' hyperthyroidism and ophthalmopathy.

This receptor was identified in a man aged 18 to 35 with Graves disease. The sample in question was peripheral blood mononuclear cells (PBMCs), obtained at new diagnosis, from a patient treated with antithyroid drugs. This sequence joins TRBV2 and TRBJ2-7, with 9 bases identical to TRBD2. The CDR3 spells CASSGGAGGPVEQYF. The CDR3 DNA follows: TGTGCCAGCAGTGGAGGCGCGGGAGGGCCAGTCGAGCAGTACTTC.